This T cell receptor beta chain was documented in a study of T cell repertoires in aging, cancer and after chemotherapy. This clonotype is judged large (0.1 to 1%). The template was genomic DNA from peripheral blood, not RNA. Multiplex touch-down PCR with TRB-A/B primers amplified rearranged V-D-J TRB sequences. TCRdb reprocessed the multiplex PCR reads via MiXCR and lists one record per CDR3 protein. The sample has about 5,000 distinct CDR3 sequences, roughly 24% seen once. The ends were cut back, 5 bases at V and 1 base at J, with 17 bases in the middle. The CDR3 consists of 16 residues. CDR1 and CDR2 (germline): LNHDA, SQIVND (reference sequence).

This TCR was sampled from a human donor in good health. Sample: blood. This sequence joins TRBV19 and TRBJ2-5; D gene unclear. The CDR3 sequence: CASSPNTEYIQETQYF. DNA of the CDR3: TGTGCCAGTAGTCCCAACACCGAATACATCCAAGAGACCCAGTACTTC.